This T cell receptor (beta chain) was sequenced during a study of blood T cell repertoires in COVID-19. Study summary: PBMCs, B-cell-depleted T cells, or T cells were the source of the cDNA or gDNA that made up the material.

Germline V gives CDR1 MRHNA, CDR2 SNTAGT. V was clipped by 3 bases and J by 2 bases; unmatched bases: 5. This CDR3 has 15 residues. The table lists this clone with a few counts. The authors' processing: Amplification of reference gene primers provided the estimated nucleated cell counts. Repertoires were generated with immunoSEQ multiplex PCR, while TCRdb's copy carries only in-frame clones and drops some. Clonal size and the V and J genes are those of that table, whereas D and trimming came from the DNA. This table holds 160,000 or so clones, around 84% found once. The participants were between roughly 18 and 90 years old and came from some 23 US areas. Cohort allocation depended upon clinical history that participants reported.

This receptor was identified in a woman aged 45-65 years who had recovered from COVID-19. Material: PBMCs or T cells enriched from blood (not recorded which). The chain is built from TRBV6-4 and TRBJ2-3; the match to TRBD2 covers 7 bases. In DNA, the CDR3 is TGTGCCAGCAGTGAGAGCGGGATAATCACAGATACGCAGTATTTT. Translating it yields CASSESGIITDTQYF.